This T cell receptor beta chain was found in a study of cytomegalovirus exposure and HLA in healthy donors. Study results and limitations: Later work associated fewer than 20,000 TCR beta sequences with HLA alleles at 0.05 false discovery rate. With later analysis, a missense DCLRE1C variant became linked to TCR beta V- and J-gene trimming. Testing in vitro showed a few CMV-associated chains specific for CMV antigens.

PCR employed 60 Vbeta and 13 Jbeta primers. TCRdb's table, derived via immunoSEQ multiplex PCR, lists solely in-frame clones and lacks some. The sample holds some 130,000 clones, 78% seen once. In regard to this clone: No antigen is known for it.

Sequences were obtained from PBMCs. The TCR originated in a woman aged 18-29 years in good health and CMV-seronegative.

CDR3 residues: CASSDGREETQYF. CDR3 DNA sequence: TGTGCCAGCAGTGATGGGAGGGAAGAGACCCAGTACTTC. The chain links TRBV6-1 to TRBJ2-5; 7 bases agree with TRBD2. The V and J ends lost 3 bases and 3 bases, in that order; junction bases with no gene match: 1. There are 13 residues in the CDR3. Germline V gene data show CDR1 as MNHNS and CDR2 as SASEGT.